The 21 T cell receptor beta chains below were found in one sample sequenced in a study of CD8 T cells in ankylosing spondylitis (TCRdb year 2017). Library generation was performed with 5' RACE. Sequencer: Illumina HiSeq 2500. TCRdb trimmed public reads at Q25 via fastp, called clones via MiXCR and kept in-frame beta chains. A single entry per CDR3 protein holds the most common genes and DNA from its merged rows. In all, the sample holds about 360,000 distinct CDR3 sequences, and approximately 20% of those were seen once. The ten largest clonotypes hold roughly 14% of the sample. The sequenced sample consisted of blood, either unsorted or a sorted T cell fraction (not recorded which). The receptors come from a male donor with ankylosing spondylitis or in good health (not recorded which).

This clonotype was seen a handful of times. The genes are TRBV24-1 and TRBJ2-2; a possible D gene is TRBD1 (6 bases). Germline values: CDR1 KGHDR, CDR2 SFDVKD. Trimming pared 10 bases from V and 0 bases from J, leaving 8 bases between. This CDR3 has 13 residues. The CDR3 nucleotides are TGTGCCACAGGGACATCGAACACCGGGGAGCTGTTTTTT. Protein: CATGTSNTGELFF.

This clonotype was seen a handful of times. CDR3 coding DNA: TGTGCCAGCGCGCTCCGGCCCCCCTACGAGCAGTACTTC. This gives the protein CASALRPPYEQYF. The chain has TRBV11-2 and TRBJ2-7; D is uncertain. The CDR3 contains 13 residues. The V end lost 8 bases, the J end lost 2 bases, and 13 bases lay between the germline ends. The germline V gene encodes CDR1 SGHAT and CDR2 FQNNGV.

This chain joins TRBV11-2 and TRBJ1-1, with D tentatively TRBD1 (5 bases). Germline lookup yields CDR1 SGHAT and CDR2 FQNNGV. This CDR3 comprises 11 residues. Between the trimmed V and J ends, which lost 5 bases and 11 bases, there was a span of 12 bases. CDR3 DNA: TGTGCCAGCAGCCTCAGGGACGCCGCTTTCTTT. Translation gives CASSLRDAAFF.

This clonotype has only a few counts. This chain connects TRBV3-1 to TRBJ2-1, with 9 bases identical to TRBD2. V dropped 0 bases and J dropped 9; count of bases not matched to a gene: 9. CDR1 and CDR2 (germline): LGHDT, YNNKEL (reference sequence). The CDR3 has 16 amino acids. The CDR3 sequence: CASSQEWASGDVEQFF. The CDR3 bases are TGTGCCAGCAGCCAAGAGTGGGCTAGCGGGGACGTTGAGCAGTTCTTC.

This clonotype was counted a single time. The CDR3 region is CASSLWAPDRGSTEAFF. The CDR3 DNA reads as TGTGCCAGCAGTTTATGGGCCCCTGACAGGGGGTCCACTGAAGCTTTCTTT. V is TRBV28 and J is TRBJ1-1; 9 bases line up with TRBD1. Germline V lookup: CDR1 MDHEN, CDR2 SYDVKM. CDR3 length: 17 amino acids. V shed 0 bases and J 4 bases; nucleotides not matched to a gene: 9.

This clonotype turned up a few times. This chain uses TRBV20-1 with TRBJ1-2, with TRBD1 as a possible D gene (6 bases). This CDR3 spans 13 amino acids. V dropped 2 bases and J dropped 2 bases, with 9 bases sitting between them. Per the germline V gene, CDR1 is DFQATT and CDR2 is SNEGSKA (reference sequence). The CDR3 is CSARPTGNYGYTF. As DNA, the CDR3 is TGCAGTGCTAGACCCACAGGGAACTATGGCTACACCTTC.

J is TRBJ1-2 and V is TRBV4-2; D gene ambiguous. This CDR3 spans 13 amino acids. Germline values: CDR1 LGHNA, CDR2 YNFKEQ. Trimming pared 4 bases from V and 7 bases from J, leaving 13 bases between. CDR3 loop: CASSPFSGSGYTF. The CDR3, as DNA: TGTGCCAGCAGCCCTTTTTCTGGGTCTGGCTACACCTTC.

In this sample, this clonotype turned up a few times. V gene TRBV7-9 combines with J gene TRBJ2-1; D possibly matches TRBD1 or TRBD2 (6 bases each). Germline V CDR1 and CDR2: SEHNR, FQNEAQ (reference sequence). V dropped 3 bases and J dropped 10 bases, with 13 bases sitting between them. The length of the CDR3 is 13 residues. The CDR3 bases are TGTGCCAGCAGCTTTGTGGGGGGCGCCGAGCAGTTCTTC. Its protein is CASSFVGGAEQFF.

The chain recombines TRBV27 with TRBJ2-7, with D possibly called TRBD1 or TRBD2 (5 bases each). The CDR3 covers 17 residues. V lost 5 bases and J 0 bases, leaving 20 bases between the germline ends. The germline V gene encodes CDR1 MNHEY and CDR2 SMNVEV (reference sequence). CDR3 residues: CASSQLLRGIFSYEQYF. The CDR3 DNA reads TGTGCCAGCAGTCAGCTCCTGAGGGGTATCTTCTCCTACGAGCAGTACTTC.

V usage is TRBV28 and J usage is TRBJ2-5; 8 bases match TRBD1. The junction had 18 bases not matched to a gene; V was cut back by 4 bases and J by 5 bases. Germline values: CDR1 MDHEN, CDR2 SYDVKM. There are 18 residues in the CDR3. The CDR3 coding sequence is TGTGCCAGCAGTTCCGGACAGGGTGTATCGATTAGTTGGGAGACCCAGTACTTC. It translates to CASSSGQGVSISWETQYF.

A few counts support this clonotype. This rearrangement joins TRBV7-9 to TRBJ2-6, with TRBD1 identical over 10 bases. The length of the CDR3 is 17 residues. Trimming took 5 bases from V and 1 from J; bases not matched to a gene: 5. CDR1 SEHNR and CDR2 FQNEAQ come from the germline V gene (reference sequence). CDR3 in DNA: TGTGCCAGCAGCCAGGGACAGGGGTGGTCTGGGGCCAACGTCCTGACTTTC. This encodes CASSQGQGWSGANVLTF. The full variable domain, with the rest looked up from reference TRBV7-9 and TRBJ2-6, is DTGVSQNPRHKITKRGQNVTFRCDPISEHNRLYWYRQTLGQGPEFLTYFQNEAQLEKSRLLSDRFSAERPKGSFSTLEIQRTEQGDSAMYLCASSQGQGWSGANVLTFGAGSRLTVL.

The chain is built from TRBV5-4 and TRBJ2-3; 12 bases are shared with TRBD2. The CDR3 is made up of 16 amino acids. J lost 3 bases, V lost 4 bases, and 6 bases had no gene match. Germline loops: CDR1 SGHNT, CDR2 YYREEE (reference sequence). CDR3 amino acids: CASSLPSGGATDTQYF. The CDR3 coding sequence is TGTGCCAGCAGCCTCCCTAGCGGGGGGGCGACAGATACGCAGTATTTT.

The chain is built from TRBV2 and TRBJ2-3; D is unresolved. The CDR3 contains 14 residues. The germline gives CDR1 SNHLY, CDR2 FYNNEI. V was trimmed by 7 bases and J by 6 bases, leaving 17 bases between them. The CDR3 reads CASMQHSNRDTQYF. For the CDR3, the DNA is TGTGCCAGCATGCAACACTCGAACCGGGATACGCAGTATTTT. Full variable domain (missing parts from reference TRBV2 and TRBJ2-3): EPEVTQTPSHQVTQMGQEVILRCVPISNHLYFYWYRQILGQKVEFLVSFYNNEISEKSEIFDDQFSVERPDGSNFTLKIRSTKLEDSAMYFCASMQHSNRDTQYFGPGTRLTVL.

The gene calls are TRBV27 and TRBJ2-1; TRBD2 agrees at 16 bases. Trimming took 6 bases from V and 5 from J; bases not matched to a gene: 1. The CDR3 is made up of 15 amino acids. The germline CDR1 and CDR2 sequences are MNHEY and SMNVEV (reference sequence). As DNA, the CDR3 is TGTGCCAGCAGGGGACTAGCGGGGGGGAACAATGAGCAGTTCTTC. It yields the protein CASRGLAGGNNEQFF.

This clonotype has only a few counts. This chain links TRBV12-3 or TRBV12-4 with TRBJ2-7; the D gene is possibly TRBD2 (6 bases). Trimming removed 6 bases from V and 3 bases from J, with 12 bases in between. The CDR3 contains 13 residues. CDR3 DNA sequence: TGTGCCAGCAGCCACGGGACTGTCTACGAGCAGTACTTC. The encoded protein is CASSHGTVYEQYF.

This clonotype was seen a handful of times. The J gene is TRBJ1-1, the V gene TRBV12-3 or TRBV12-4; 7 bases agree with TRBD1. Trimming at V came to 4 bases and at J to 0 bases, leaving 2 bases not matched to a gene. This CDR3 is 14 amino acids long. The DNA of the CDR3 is TGTGCCAGCAGTTCAGGGGGGATGAACACTGAAGCTTTCTTT. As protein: CASSSGGMNTEAFF.

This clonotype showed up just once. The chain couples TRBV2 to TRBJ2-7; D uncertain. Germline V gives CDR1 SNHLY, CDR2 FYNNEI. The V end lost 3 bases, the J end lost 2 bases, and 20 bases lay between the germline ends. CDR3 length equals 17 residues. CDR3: CASSEGSLSPTPYEQYF. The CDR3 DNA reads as TGTGCCAGCAGTGAGGGGTCCCTATCCCCCACCCCCTACGAGCAGTACTTC.

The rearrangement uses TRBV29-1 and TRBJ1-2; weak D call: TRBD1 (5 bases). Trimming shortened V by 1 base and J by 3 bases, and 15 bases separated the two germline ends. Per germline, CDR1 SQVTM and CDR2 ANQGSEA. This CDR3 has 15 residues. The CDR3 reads CSVEAPDTRDYGYTF. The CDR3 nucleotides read TGCAGCGTTGAAGCACCGGACACTAGAGACTATGGCTACACCTTC.

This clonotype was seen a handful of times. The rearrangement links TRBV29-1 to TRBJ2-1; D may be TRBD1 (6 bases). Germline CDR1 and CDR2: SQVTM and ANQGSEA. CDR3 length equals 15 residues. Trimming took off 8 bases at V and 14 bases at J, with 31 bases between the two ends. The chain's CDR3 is CSTVVQGPGPVGEFF. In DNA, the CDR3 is TGCAGCACTGTGGTTCAGGGGCCAGGGCCGGTGGGTGAGTTCTTC.

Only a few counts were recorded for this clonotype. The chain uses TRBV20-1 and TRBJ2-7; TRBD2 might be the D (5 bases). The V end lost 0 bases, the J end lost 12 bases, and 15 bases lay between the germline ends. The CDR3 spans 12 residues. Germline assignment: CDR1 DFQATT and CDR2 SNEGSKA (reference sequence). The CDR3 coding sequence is TGCAGTGCTAGAGAGGGGATCGAAGGACTGTACTTC. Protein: CSAREGIEGLYF.

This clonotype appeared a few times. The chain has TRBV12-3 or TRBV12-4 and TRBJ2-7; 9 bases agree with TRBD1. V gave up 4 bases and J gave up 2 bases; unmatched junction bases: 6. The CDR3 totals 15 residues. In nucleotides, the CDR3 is TGTGCCAGCAGTTCCCGGGACAGGGATCCCTACGAGCAGTACTTC. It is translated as CASSSRDRDPYEQYF.